Sequencing of this TCR beta chain was carried out in a study of blood T cell repertoires in COVID-19. Only in-frame clones appear in the TCRdb table, and some are missing; sequencing was by immunoSEQ multiplex PCR. The sample holds 90,000 to 130,000 clones, approximately 70% seen once. Sequences were obtained from peripheral blood. This TCR derives from a middle-aged woman with acute or convalescent COVID-19.

The DNA of the CDR3 is TGTGCCAGCAGCTTGAACGGGGCTAATGAAAAACTGTTTTTT. This translates into CASSLNGANEKLFF. The genes are TRBV7-2 and TRBJ1-4; no firm D call. CDR3 length: 14 amino acids. Germline assignment: CDR1 SGHTA and CDR2 FQGNSA. Trimming pared 3 bases from V and 3 bases from J, leaving 8 bases between.